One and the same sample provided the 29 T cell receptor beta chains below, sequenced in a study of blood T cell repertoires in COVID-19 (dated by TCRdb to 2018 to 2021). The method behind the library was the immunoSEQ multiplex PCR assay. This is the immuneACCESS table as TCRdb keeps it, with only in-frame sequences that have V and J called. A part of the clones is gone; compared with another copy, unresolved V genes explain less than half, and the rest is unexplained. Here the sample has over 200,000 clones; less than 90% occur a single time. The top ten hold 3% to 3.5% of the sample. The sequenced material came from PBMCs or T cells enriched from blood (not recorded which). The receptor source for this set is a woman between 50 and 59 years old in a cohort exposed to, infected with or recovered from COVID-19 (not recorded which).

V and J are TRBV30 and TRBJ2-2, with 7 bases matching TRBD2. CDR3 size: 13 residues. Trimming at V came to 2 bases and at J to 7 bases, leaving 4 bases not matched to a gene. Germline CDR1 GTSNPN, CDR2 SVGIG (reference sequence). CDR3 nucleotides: TGTGCCTGGAGTTCCCGGGGGGACGGGGAGCTGTTTTTT. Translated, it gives CAWSSRGDGELFF. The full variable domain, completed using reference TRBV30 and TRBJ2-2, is SQTIHQWPATLVQPVGSPLSLECTVEGTSNPNLYWYRQAAGRGLQLLFYSVGIGQISSEVPQNLSASRPQDRQFILSSKKLLLSDSGFYLCAWSSRGDGELFFGEGSRLTVL.

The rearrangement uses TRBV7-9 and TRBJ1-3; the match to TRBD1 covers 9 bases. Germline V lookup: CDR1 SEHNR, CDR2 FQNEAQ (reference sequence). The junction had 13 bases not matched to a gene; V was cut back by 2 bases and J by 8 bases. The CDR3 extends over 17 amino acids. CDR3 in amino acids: CASSLSLGTGTLDTIYF. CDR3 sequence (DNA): TGTGCCAGCAGCTTAAGTCTTGGGACAGGGACATTAGACACCATATATTTT.

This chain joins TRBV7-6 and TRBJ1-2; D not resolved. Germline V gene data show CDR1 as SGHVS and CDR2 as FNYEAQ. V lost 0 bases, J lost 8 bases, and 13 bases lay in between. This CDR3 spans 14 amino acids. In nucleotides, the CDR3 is TGTGCCAGCAGCTTAGCTTCTAGTAGTGACGGCTACACCTTC. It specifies CASSLASSSDGYTF.

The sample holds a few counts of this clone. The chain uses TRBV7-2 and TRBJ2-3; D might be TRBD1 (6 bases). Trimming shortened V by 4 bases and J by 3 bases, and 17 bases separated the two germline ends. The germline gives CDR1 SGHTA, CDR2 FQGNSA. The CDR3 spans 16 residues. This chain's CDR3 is CASSSPPGARTDTQYF. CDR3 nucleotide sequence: TGTGCCAGCAGCTCGCCCCCAGGGGCCCGGACAGATACGCAGTATTTT. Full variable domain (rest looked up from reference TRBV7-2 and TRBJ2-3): GAGVSQSPSNKVTEKGKDVELRCDPISGHTALYWYRQSLGQGLEFLIYFQGNSAPDKSGLPSDRFSAERTGGSVSTLTIQRTQQEDSAVYLCASSSPPGARTDTQYFGPGTRLTVL.

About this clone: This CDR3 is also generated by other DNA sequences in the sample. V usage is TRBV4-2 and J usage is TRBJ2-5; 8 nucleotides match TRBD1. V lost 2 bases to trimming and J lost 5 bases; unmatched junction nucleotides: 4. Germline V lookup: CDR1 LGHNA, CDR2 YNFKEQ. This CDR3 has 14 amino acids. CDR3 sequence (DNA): TGTGCCAGCAGCCAAACAGGGGGGCAGGAGACCCAGTACTTC. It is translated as CASSQTGGQETQYF.

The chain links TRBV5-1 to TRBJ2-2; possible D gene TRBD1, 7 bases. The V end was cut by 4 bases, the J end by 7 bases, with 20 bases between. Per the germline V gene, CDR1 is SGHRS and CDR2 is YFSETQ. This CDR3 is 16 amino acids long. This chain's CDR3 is CASSPRLAGGIGELFF. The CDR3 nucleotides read TGCGCCAGCAGCCCCCGGTTGGCAGGGGGGATCGGGGAGCTGTTTTTT.

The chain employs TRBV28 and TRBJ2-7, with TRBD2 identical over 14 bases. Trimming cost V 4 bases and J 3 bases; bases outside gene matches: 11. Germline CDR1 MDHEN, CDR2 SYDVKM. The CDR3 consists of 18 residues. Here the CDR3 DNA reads TGTGCCAGCAGTTCCTCGGGACTAGCGGGGGAAAAATACTACGAGCAGTACTTC. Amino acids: CASSSSGLAGEKYYEQYF.

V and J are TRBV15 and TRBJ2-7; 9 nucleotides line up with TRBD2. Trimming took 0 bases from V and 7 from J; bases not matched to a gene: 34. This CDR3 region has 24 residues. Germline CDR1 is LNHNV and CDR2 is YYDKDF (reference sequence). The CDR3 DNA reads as TGTGCCACCAGCAGAGATTTCTCGCACGGACTCGCGGGGGGGGCGATCCTAGGCCCGGGGGAGCAGTACTTC. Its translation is CATSRDFSHGLAGGAILGPGEQYF.

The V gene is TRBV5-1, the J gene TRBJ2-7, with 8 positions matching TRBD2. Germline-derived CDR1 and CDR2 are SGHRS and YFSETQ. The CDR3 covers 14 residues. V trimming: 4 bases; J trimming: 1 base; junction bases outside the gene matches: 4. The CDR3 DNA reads TGCGCCAGCAGCCCCGGACTAGCTTCCTACGAGCAGTACTTC. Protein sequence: CASSPGLASYEQYF.

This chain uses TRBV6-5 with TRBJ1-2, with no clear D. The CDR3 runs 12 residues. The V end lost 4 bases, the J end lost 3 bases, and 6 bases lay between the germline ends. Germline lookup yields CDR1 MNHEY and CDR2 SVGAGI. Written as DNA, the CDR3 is TGTGCCAGCAGTTTTCAGGACTATGGCTACACCTTC. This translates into CASSFQDYGYTF.

DNA of the CDR3: TGTGCCAGCGGGCCTGGGGTAGGGGAAGAGACCCAGTACTTC. Protein: CASGPGVGEETQYF. The chain has TRBV11-3 and TRBJ2-5; D is perhaps TRBD1 (5 bases). The germline V gene encodes CDR1 SGHNT and CDR2 YENEEA. The CDR3 is made up of 14 amino acids. V was cut by 8 bases and J by 3 bases, with 16 bases left in between.

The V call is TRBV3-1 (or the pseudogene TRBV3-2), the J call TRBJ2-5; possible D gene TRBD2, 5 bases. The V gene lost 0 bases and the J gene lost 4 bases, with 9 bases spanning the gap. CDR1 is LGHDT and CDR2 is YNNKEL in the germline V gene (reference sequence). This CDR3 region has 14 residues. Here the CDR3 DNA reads TGTGCCAGCAGCCAAGAGGCCGAGGGAGAGACCCAGTACTTC. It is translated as CASSQEAEGETQYF.

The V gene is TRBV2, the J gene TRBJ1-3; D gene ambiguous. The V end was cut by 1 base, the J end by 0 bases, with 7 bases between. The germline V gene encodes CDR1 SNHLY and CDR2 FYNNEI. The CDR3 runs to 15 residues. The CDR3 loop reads CASSEGPFSGNTIYF. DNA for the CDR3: TGTGCCAGCAGTGAAGGGCCGTTCTCTGGAAACACCATATATTTT.

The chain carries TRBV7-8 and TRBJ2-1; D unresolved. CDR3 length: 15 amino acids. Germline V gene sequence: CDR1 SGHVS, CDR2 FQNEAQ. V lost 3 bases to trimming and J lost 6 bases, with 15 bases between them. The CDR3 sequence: CASSLGSPVINEQFF. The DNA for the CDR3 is TGTGCCAGCAGCTTGGGTAGCCCCGTTATCAATGAGCAGTTCTTC.

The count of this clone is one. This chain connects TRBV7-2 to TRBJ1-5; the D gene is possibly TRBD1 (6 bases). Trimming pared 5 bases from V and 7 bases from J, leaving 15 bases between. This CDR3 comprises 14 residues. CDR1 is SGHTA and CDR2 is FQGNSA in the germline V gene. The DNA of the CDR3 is TGTGCCAGCAGCCCCGCCGGCAGGGGACAGCCCCAGCATTTT. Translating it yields CASSPAGRGQPQHF.

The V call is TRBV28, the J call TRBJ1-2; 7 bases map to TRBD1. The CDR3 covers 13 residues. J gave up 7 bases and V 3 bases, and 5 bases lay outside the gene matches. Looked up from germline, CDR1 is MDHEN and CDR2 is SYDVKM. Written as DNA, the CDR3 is TGTGCCAGCAGTTTTCAGGGGGTCCGTGGCTACACCTTC. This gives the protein CASSFQGVRGYTF.

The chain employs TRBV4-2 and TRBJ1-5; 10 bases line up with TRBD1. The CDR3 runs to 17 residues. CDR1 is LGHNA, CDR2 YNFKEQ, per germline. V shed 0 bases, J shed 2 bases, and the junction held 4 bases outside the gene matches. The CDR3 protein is CASSQEDGQGGNQPQHF. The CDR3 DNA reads TGTGCCAGCAGCCAAGAAGATGGACAGGGGGGCAATCAGCCCCAGCATTTT.

The CDR3 is CASNQGAAEKLFF. CDR3 coding DNA: TGTGCCAGCAACCAGGGGGCCGCTGAAAAACTGTTTTTT. The chain uses TRBV2 and TRBJ1-4; 8 bases fit TRBD1. CDR1 and CDR2 (germline): SNHLY, FYNNEI. With V trimmed by 7 bases and J by 7 bases, 5 bases remained unmatched. The CDR3 totals 13 residues.

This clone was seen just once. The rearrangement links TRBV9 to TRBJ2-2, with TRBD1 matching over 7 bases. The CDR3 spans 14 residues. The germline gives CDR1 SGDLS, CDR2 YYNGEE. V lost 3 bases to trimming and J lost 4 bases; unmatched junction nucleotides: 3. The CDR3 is CASSATGITGELFF. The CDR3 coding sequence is TGTGCCAGCAGCGCGACAGGGATCACCGGGGAGCTGTTTTTT.

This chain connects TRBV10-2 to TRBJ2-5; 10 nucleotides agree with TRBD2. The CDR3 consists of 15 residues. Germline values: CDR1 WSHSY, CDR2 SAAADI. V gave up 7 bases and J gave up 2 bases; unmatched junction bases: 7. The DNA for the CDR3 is TGCGCCAGCACTAGCGGGGGCGCAAGACAAGAGACCCAGTACTTC. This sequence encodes CASTSGGARQETQYF.

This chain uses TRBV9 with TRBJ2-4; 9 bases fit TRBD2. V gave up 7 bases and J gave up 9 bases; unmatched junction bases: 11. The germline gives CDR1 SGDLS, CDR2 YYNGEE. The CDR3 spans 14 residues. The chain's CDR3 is CASAGAGGGSIQYF. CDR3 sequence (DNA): TGTGCCAGCGCAGGAGCGGGGGGTGGGAGCATTCAGTACTTC.

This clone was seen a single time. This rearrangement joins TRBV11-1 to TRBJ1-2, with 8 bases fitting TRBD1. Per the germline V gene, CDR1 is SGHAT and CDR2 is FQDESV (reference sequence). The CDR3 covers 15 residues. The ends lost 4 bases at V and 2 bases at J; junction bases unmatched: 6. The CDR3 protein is CASSSRHRGNYGYTF. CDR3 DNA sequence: TGTGCCAGCAGCTCTCGACACAGGGGGAACTATGGCTACACCTTC.

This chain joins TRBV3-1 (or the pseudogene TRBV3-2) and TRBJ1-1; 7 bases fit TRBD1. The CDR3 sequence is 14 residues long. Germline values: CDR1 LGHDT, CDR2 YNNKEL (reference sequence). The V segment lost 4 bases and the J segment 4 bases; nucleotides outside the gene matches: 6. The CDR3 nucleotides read TGTGCCAGCAGCCGAACAGGGGCGGTCACTGAAGCTTTCTTT. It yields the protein CASSRTGAVTEAFF.

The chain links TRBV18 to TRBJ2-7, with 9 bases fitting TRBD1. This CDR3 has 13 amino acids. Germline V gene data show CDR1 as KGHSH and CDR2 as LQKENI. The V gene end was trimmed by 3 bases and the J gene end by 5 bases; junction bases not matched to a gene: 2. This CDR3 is CASSPGTGNEQYF. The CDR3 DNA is TGTGCCAGCTCACCCGGGACAGGGAACGAGCAGTACTTC.

This CDR3 reads CASSSPRGGPLLPTNYGYTF. The CDR3, as DNA: TGTGCCAGTAGTAGCCCCCGGGGGGGGCCCCTACTACCTACTAACTATGGCTACACCTTC. The chain uses TRBV19 and TRBJ1-2; a weak D match, TRBD1 (6 bases). The V and J ends lost 4 bases and 0 bases respectively, with 27 bases between them. CDR3 length: 20 amino acids. Germline-derived CDR1 and CDR2 are LNHDA and SQIVND (reference sequence). The complete variable domain, with remaining parts taken from reference TRBV19 and TRBJ1-2, reads DGGITQSPKYLFRKEGQNVTLSCEQNLNHDAMYWYRQDPGQGLRLIYYSQIVNDFQKGDIAEGYSVSREKKESFPLTVTSAQKNPTAFYLCASSSPRGGPLLPTNYGYTFGSGTRLTVV.

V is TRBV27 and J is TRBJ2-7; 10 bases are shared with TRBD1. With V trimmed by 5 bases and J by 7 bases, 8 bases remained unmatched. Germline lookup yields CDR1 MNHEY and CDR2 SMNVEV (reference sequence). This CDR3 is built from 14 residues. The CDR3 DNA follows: TGTGCCAGCAGTACCGGGACAGGGGCTGTAGAGCAGTACTTC. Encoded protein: CASSTGTGAVEQYF.

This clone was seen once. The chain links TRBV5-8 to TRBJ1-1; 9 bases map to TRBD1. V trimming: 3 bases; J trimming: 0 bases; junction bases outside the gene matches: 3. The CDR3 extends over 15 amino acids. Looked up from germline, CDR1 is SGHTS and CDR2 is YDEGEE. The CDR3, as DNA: TGTGCCAGCAGCTCCGGGACAGGGATGAACACTGAAGCTTTCTTT. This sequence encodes CASSSGTGMNTEAFF.

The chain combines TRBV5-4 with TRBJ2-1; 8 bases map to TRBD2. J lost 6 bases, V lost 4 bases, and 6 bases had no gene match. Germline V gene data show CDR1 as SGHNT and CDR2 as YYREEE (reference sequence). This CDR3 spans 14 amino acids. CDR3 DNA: TGTGCCAGCAGCCCTCGGGGGGGCTTCAATGAGCAGTTCTTC. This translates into CASSPRGGFNEQFF.

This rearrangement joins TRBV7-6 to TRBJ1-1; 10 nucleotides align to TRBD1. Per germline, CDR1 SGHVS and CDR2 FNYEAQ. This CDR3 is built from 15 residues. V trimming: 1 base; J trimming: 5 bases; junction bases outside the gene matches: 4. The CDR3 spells CASSLGWTGGTEAFF. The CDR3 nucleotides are TGTGCCAGCAGCTTAGGTTGGACAGGGGGGACTGAAGCTTTCTTT.